The entry that follows covers one T cell receptor beta chain sequence. The antigen it recognizes is unknown. Qualities for individual bases were not recorded, and no much larger clone is one base off. The data stem from a study of T-cell memory formation after mild COVID-19 (dated by TCRdb to the early 2020s). Describing the broader study: Most TCR sequence clusters were specific to one of the two donors. Longitudinal TCRalpha and TCRbeta repertoire sequencing tracked T-cell clones expanding and contracting after mild COVID-19 in a couple of donors. The cohort comprised two young, previously healthy adult volunteers, one female and one male.

The instrument was an Illumina NovaSeq 6000. Using 5'RACE with constant-segment primers, TCRalpha and TCRbeta cDNA libraries were constructed, with sample barcodes and unique molecular identifiers added in the process. RNA was extracted from every sample with Trizol reagent. The libraries were amplified in two PCR steps, and the second step added a second sample barcode and Illumina TruSeq adapters. The libraries were sequenced on an Illumina NovaSeq using 2 x 150 bp paired-end reads. The source study handled its data this way. Demultiplexing of reads and collapsing into UMI-guided consensus sequences were performed with migec v1.2.7. Using mixcr v2.1.11, UMI consensuses were aligned to TRA and TRB V and J templates and then assembled into clonotypes. A clonotype was counted as expanded or contracted only when both edgeR and NoisET called the clonotype significant, with the noise models trained on biological replicates. For edgeR calls, the cutoffs were a false discovery rate-adjusted p below 0.01 and a log2 fold-change threshold of 1. As an exploratory analysis of dynamics, max-normalized trajectories of the 1000 most abundant clonotypes were examined by PCA with hierarchical clustering. Each responding clone was given a CD4 or CD8 phenotype based on the CD4+ and CD8+ repertoires, which had been sequenced separately. TCRdb handled the public reads itself, with Q25 trimming in fastp and clone calling in MiXCR, and kept productive beta chains. Rows with a matching CDR3 protein are joined into one entry that keeps the most common DNA and genes. For this entry, the V and J calls and clone size follow TCRdb and not the study's own pipeline. The sample profile shows approximately 400,000 distinct CDR3 sequences; over 15% of them were found once. The ten biggest clones cover approximately 21% of the sample.

General conclusions and limits of the study: Only a couple of mild cases were covered by the study, and larger cohorts that include severe cases with pre-infection samples were considered necessary. The second-wave clones that peaked on day 37 were not confirmed to be SARS-CoV-2 specific. Clones that contracted from day 15 to 85 showed balanced CD4/CD8 phenotypes, whereas a second wave of clones that expanded from day 15 to 37 leaned towards CD4+. Some responding clones were detected in pre-infection memory, which suggested that pre-existing cross-reactive memory T cells had joined the SARS-CoV-2 response. Contracting CD4+ clones turned up mainly in the CM and EM memory subsets, whereas EMRA was where CD8+ clones were enriched.

Ficoll-Paque density gradient centrifugation was the method used to isolate PBMCs. The sequence was obtained from a man between 18 and 29 years old who had mild COVID-19 (a few samples of this study predate the infection). The sample titles of this study are shuffled in the database, so cell type and time point are left out; the donor was told from shared clones. The sample taken for sequencing was PBMCs or a T cell subset sorted from them (not recorded which).

The CDR3 region reads CASSQDRGGLGADTQYF. DNA sequence: TGCGCCAGCAGCCAAGATCGGGGGGGGCTAGGGGCAGATACGCAGTATTTT. Recombination linked TRBV4-3 to TRBJ2-3, and 8 junction bases match TRBD2. Based on the germline V gene, the CDR1 and CDR2 sequences are LGHNA and YSLEER. The CDR3 numbers 17 residues from cysteine through phenylalanine. Just CDR3 DNA is preserved here, 51 bases in frame from base 1. The germline V and J ends show losses of 0 bases and 4 bases respectively, and no gene match explains 9 bases of the junction.